The subject of this entry is one T cell receptor beta chain. Its antigen is unknown. These data belong to a study of graft-versus-host responses after intestinal transplantation. Looking at the study overall: Induction using anti-thymocyte globulin, followed by tacrolimus and steroids for two to four years, was given to all recipients. The study's findings and limits: Recipient marrow showed GvH clones, some seen first in ileum or blood.

Assay used: immunoSEQ multiplex PCR; TCRdb lists only in-frame clones, some missing. Of over 75,000 clones in the sample, about nine tenths were seen once. Germline values: CDR1 SEHNR, CDR2 FQNEAQ (reference sequence). The CDR3 has 13 amino acids. Losses at the gene ends were 8 bases for V and 5 bases for J; bases not matched to a gene: 8. The receptor's source is a human donor who was the organ donor for an intestinal transplant. This chain connects TRBV7-9 to TRBJ2-5; 7 bases map to TRBD1. Sequenced material: unstimulated CD8+ T cells sorted from spleen or lymph node cells, taken before transplant. The CDR3 DNA is TGTGCCAGCCTGGGCAGGGGGTCGGAGACCCAGTACTTC. Protein product: CASLGRGSETQYF.